The next 31 T cell receptor beta chains were all read from a single sample in a study of blood T cell repertoires in COVID-19. Here immunoSEQ multiplex PCR was the method, and the copy in TCRdb shows in-frame clones only, minus some. The sample holds 300,000 to 350,000 clones, around 85% seen once. The sample comprised PBMCs or T cells enriched from blood (not recorded which). The receptors derive from a man between 25 and 39 years old who had recovered from COVID-19.

Notes on this clone: Sequence at one end of the junction differs from germline and may be a read error. The CDR3 is CASSLDRVSPWVF. The CDR3 nucleotides read TGCGCCAGCAGCTTGGACCGGGTCAGCCCTTGGGTCTTC. The chain is built from TRBV5-1 and TRBJ2-1; no definite D call. From germline, CDR1 is SGHRS and CDR2 YFSETQ. CDR3 size: 13 residues.

The rearrangement joins TRBV7-8 to TRBJ2-7; D may be TRBD1 (6 bases). The V gene's germline CDR1 is SGHVS and CDR2 FQNEAQ. The length of the CDR3 is 19 residues. The V and J ends lost 1 base and 0 bases respectively, with 22 bases between them. The CDR3 is CASSLEVGSTGIFSYEQYF. For the CDR3, the DNA is TGTGCCAGCAGCTTAGAGGTGGGGTCGACAGGTATATTCTCCTACGAGCAGTACTTC.

The chain uses TRBV15 and TRBJ1-1; no firm D call. The germline V gene has CDR1 LNHNV and CDR2 YYDKDF (reference sequence). The V end lost 0 bases, the J end lost 2 bases, and 13 bases lay between the germline ends. This CDR3 is built from 16 residues. In nucleotides, the CDR3 is TGTGCCACCAGCAGAGAACCCTTTGAACTAAACACTGAAGCTTTCTTT. It is translated as CATSREPFELNTEAFF.

The chain uses TRBV19 and TRBJ2-7; D perhaps matches TRBD1 (6 bases). The CDR3 covers 15 residues. The germline CDR1 and CDR2 sequences are LNHDA and SQIVND (reference sequence). Trimming removed 6 bases from V and 2 bases from J, with 17 bases in between. The CDR3 is CASRRDNSGPYEQYF. CDR3 DNA: TGTGCCAGTAGAAGGGACAATTCAGGACCCTACGAGCAGTACTTC.

A word on this clone: Other DNA sequences from this sample encode an identical CDR3 as well. The CDR3 loop reads CASSLRANYGYTF. CDR3 in DNA: TGTGCCAGCAGCTTAAGAGCTAACTATGGCTACACCTTC. The rearrangement joins TRBV12-3 or TRBV12-4 to TRBJ1-2; D is undetermined. V dropped 6 bases and J dropped 0 bases, with 8 bases sitting between them. There are 13 residues in the CDR3.

A word on this clone: The junction differs from germline at one of its ends, possibly a read error. The chain links TRBV5-4 to TRBJ1-2, with 8 nucleotides matching TRBD1. Looked up from germline, CDR1 is SGHNT and CDR2 is YYREEE (reference sequence). The CDR3 runs to 11 residues. The chain's CDR3 is CASSYRDRFAF. The CDR3 DNA reads as TGTGCCAGCAGCTACCGGGACAGGTTCGCCTTC.

The V and J genes are TRBV6-5 and TRBJ1-4, with TRBD1 matching 8 bases. V lost 6 bases to trimming and J lost 1 base; unmatched junction nucleotides: 1. The CDR3 loop spans 14 amino acids. Germline V gives CDR1 MNHEY, CDR2 SVGAGI. DNA for the CDR3: TGTGCCAGCAGGGACAGGGTAACTAATGAAAAACTGTTTTTT. Translated: CASRDRVTNEKLFF.

The genes are TRBV18 and TRBJ2-1, with 15 bases identical to TRBD2. In germline, CDR1 is KGHSH, CDR2 LQKENI. The CDR3 consists of 17 residues. V was clipped by 3 bases and J by 5 bases; unmatched bases: 5. CDR3 bases: TGTGCCAGCTCACCCTTAGGGACTAGCGGGGGGCACAATGAGCAGTTCTTC. Protein product: CASSPLGTSGGHNEQFF.

The chain has TRBV19 and TRBJ2-1; possibly TRBD1 for D (6 bases). This CDR3 is built from 15 residues. V was shortened by 5 bases and J by 3 bases, with 14 bases between the two germline ends. Germline V CDR1 and CDR2: LNHDA, SQIVND (reference sequence). The CDR3 nucleotides are TGTGCCAGTAGTTCCGGGACACCTAGCTACAATGAGCAGTTCTTC. This sequence encodes CASSSGTPSYNEQFF. The full variable domain, with the rest looked up from reference TRBV19 and TRBJ2-1, is DGGITQSPKYLFRKEGQNVTLSCEQNLNHDAMYWYRQDPGQGLRLIYYSQIVNDFQKGDIAEGYSVSREKKESFPLTVTSAQKNPTAFYLCASSSGTPSYNEQFFGPGTRLTVL.

A word on this clone: Mismatch with germline at one junction end may stem from a read error. The chain employs TRBV7-2 and TRBJ1-5; D not certain. The CDR3 totals 12 residues. The V gene's germline CDR1 is SGHTA and CDR2 FQGNSA. The CDR3 loop reads CASSLEAGSPEF. The CDR3 coding sequence is TGTGCCAGCAGCTTAGAAGCGGGCAGCCCAGAGTTT.

In its sample, this clone was seen once. V gene TRBV9 combines with J gene TRBJ2-2, with TRBD1 matching 7 bases. Per the germline V gene, CDR1 is SGDLS and CDR2 is YYNGEE. The trim removed 0 bases at V and 4 bases at J, leaving 6 bases unmatched. This CDR3 contains 16 residues. DNA of the CDR3: TGTGCCAGCAGCGTAGTGGTAGGGGGCATCACCGGGGAGCTGTTTTTT. It encodes CASSVVVGGITGELFF.

This chain links TRBV7-3 with TRBJ2-1; 9 nucleotides line up with TRBD1. V was clipped by 5 bases and J by 7 bases; unmatched bases: 9. The CDR3 has 15 residues. Germline V gives CDR1 SGHTA, CDR2 FQGTGA. The CDR3 bases are TGTGCCAGCAGCCAGGGACAGGGCTGGGGGAATGAGCAGTTCTTC. It encodes CASSQGQGWGNEQFF. Based on the CDR3 plus reference TRBV7-3 and TRBJ2-1, the full variable domain is GAGVSQTPSNKVTEKGKYVELRCDPISGHTALYWYRQSLGQGPEFLIYFQGTGAADDSGLPNDRFFAVRPEGSVSTLKIQRTERGDSAVYLCASSQGQGWGNEQFFGPGTRLTVL.

This chain uses TRBV10-1 with TRBJ1-4; 7 bases agree with TRBD1. Trimming removed 6 bases from V and 4 bases from J; junction bases left unmatched: 5. The CDR3 has 14 residues. The V gene's germline CDR1 is WNHNN and CDR2 SYGVQD (reference sequence). CDR3 protein: CASSPGQINEKLFF. The DNA of the CDR3 is TGCGCCAGCAGCCCGGGACAGATTAATGAAAAACTGTTTTTT.

The V call is TRBV19, the J call TRBJ2-7; a weak D match, TRBD1 (6 bases). Germline values: CDR1 LNHDA, CDR2 SQIVND (reference sequence). Trimming left V 9 bases short and J 1 base short, with 13 bases between. CDR3 length: 13 residues. The CDR3 spells CASGAGVSYEQYF. CDR3 DNA sequence: TGTGCCAGCGGCGCAGGGGTTTCCTACGAGCAGTACTTC.

J is TRBJ2-5 and V is TRBV14; no definite D call. V was shortened by 3 bases and J by 5 bases, with 13 bases between the two germline ends. The germline V gene has CDR1 SGHDN and CDR2 FVKESK. There are 14 residues in the CDR3. CDR3 bases: TGTGCCAGCAGCCAGTTCAGTGACGGGGAGACCCAGTACTTC. Its protein is CASSQFSDGETQYF.

The chain combines TRBV19 with TRBJ1-1; possible D gene TRBD1, 5 bases. This CDR3 has 14 amino acids. Germline loops: CDR1 LNHDA, CDR2 SQIVND (reference sequence). With 2 bases removed from V and 5 bases from J, the gap between germline ends came to 12 bases. CDR3 protein: CASSIQGGRTEAFF. Written as DNA, the CDR3 is TGTGCCAGTAGTATACAGGGAGGGAGGACTGAAGCTTTCTTT.

The J gene is TRBJ2-7, the V gene TRBV30, with TRBD1 as a possible D gene (6 bases). The CDR3 has 14 amino acids. Trimming left V 0 bases short and J 10 bases short, with 19 bases between. The V gene's germline CDR1 is GTSNPN and CDR2 SVGIG (reference sequence). CDR3 in DNA: TGTGCCTGGAGTGTAGGGACATCCTCCGCGTCCCAGTACTTC. It yields the protein CAWSVGTSSASQYF.

V is TRBV6-5 and J is TRBJ2-1, with 8 bases identical to TRBD1. Germline loops: CDR1 MNHEY, CDR2 SVGAGI. V lost 11 bases and J lost 4; bases outside the gene matches: 7. CDR3 length: 13 amino acids. The CDR3 protein is CADTGGSYNEQFF. The CDR3, as DNA: TGTGCCGATACAGGGGGTAGTTACAATGAGCAGTTCTTC.

The chain links TRBV5-4 to TRBJ1-2; D ambiguous. V lost 5 bases to trimming and J lost 2 bases, with 13 bases between them. This CDR3 comprises 14 residues. Germline V gene data show CDR1 as SGHNT and CDR2 as YYREEE (reference sequence). CDR3 sequence (DNA): TGTGCCAGCAGTTCGCAGACGGGAAACTATGGCTACACCTTC. Translating gives CASSSQTGNYGYTF.

This sequence joins TRBV12-3 or TRBV12-4 and TRBJ1-2, with 8 nucleotides matching TRBD1. After removal of 6 bases from V and 8 bases from J, the junction contained 8 bases not matched to a gene. This CDR3 is 13 amino acids long. CDR3 amino acids: CASSERDRQGYTF. The DNA of the CDR3 is TGTGCCAGCAGCGAGCGGGACAGGCAAGGCTACACCTTC.

In this sample, this clone turned up a few times. The chain carries TRBV3-1 (or the pseudogene TRBV3-2) and TRBJ1-1, with D possibly TRBD1 on 6 matching bases. The V gene's germline CDR1 is LGHDT and CDR2 YNNKEL (reference sequence). Trimming removed 4 bases at V and 11 bases at J, with 23 bases between. This CDR3 is built from 15 residues. The CDR3 loop reads CASSPVGGGAGGAFF. The DNA of the CDR3 is TGTGCCAGCAGCCCCGTAGGTGGCGGCGCGGGGGGCGCTTTCTTT.

This chain connects TRBV4-2 to TRBJ2-1; 11 bases align to TRBD2. V shed 0 bases and J 4 bases; nucleotides not matched to a gene: 2. The CDR3 has 16 amino acids. Germline-derived CDR1 and CDR2 are LGHNA and YNFKEQ. This chain's CDR3 is CASSQEGTSGYNEQFF. The CDR3, as DNA: TGTGCCAGCAGCCAAGAAGGGACTAGCGGATACAATGAGCAGTTCTTC.

This clone was picked up one time. The chain uses TRBV12-3 or TRBV12-4 and TRBJ2-6; D not certain. This CDR3 has 11 amino acids. Between the trimmed V and J ends, which lost 10 bases and 3 bases, there was a span of 4 bases. In nucleotides, the CDR3 is TGTGCCATCCGTGGGGCCAACGTCCTGACTTTC. Amino acid sequence: CAIRGANVLTF.

This chain links TRBV4-3 with TRBJ1-6; perhaps TRBD1 as D (6 bases). Trimming pared 4 bases from V and 9 bases from J, leaving 13 bases between. This CDR3 region has 14 residues. Germline V CDR1 and CDR2: LGHNA, YSLEER. Written as DNA, the CDR3 is TGCGCCAGCAGCCGAGGGACAAACGCTTCACCCCTCCACTTT. Its translation is CASSRGTNASPLHF.

In its sample, this clone was seen a few times. In DNA, the CDR3 is TGCGCCAGCAGCCAAGTAGGGAGCTCCTACGAGCAGTACTTC. It is translated as CASSQVGSSYEQYF. V and J are TRBV4-1 and TRBJ2-7, with D possibly TRBD2 on 5 matching bases. The ends were cut back, 1 base at V and 0 bases at J, with 7 bases in the middle. Germline V gene lookup returns CDR1 MGHRA and CDR2 YSYEKL. The CDR3 is made up of 14 amino acids.

The rearrangement uses TRBV11-2 and TRBJ2-5; TRBD2 is a possible D gene (6 bases). Germline CDR1 reads SGHAT; CDR2 reads FQNNGV. The CDR3 covers 13 residues. V dropped 3 bases and J dropped 7 bases, with 12 bases sitting between them. CDR3 residues: CASSFPSAGTQYF. The DNA of the CDR3 is TGTGCCAGCAGCTTTCCTAGCGCGGGGACCCAGTACTTC. The whole variable domain, filled in from reference TRBV11-2 and TRBJ2-5, reads EAGVAQSPRYKIIEKRQSVAFWCNPISGHATLYWYQQILGQGPKLLIQFQNNGVVDDSQLPKDRFSAERLKGVDSTLKIQPAKLEDSAVYLCASSFPSAGTQYFGPGTRLLVL.

The V and J genes are TRBV29-1 and TRBJ1-2, with 7 bases fitting TRBD1. The V and J ends lost 3 bases and 4 bases, in that order; junction bases with no gene match: 11. This CDR3 is built from 15 residues. CDR1 and CDR2 from the germline V gene are SQVTM and ANQGSEA. The CDR3 coding sequence is TGCAGCGTTGAGACGGCGGGGACAGCCTCCTATGGCTACACCTTC. The encoded protein is CSVETAGTASYGYTF.

The CDR3 loop is CAWIKYYGYTF. CDR3 DNA sequence: TGTGCCTGGATCAAATACTATGGCTACACCTTC. J is TRBJ1-2 and V is TRBV30; the D is unclear. This CDR3 comprises 11 residues. Germline V gene sequence: CDR1 GTSNPN, CDR2 SVGIG (reference sequence). With 4 bases removed from V and 3 bases from J, the gap between germline ends came to 6 bases.

In its sample, this clone was seen a few times. The chain links TRBV5-1 to TRBJ1-4; unclear D gene. This CDR3 has 14 amino acids. CDR1 is SGHRS and CDR2 is YFSETQ in the germline V gene. V was shortened by 5 bases and J by 5 bases, with 13 bases between the two germline ends. This chain's CDR3 is CASRLQPANEKLFF. DNA of the CDR3: TGCGCCAGCAGACTCCAACCAGCGAATGAAAAACTGTTTTTT.

This rearrangement joins TRBV2 to TRBJ1-6, with D perhaps matching TRBD1 (6 bases). The length of the CDR3 is 14 residues. CDR1 and CDR2 (germline): SNHLY, FYNNEI. Trimming took 7 bases from V and 8 from J, leaving 15 bases between them. This CDR3 reads CASMGTSSDSPLHF. DNA for the CDR3: TGTGCCAGCATGGGGACATCGTCGGATTCACCCCTCCACTTT. Full variable domain (outside the CDR3, taken from reference TRBV2 and TRBJ1-6): EPEVTQTPSHQVTQMGQEVILRCVPISNHLYFYWYRQILGQKVEFLVSFYNNEISEKSEIFDDQFSVERPDGSNFTLKIRSTKLEDSAMYFCASMGTSSDSPLHFGNGTRLTVT.

The rearrangement links TRBV4-1 to TRBJ2-3; 10 nucleotides agree with TRBD2. The CDR3 has 16 residues. The junction had 6 bases not matched to a gene; V was cut back by 1 base and J by 5 bases. Germline lookup yields CDR1 MGHRA and CDR2 YSYEKL. This chain's CDR3 is CASSQGSGGALDTQYF. CDR3 coding DNA: TGCGCCAGCAGCCAAGGGAGCGGGGGGGCTTTAGATACGCAGTATTTT.